Following are 2 T cell receptor beta chains from one sample sequenced in a study of CD8+ T cells in alopecia areata. cDNA reverse transcribed from extracted RNA served as the sequencing template. Produced via immunoSEQ multiplex PCR; TCRdb's table is partial and in-frame only. The repertoire includes 150,000 to 200,000 clones, around three fifths of them detected once, and approximately 1% sits in the top ten. This sample's treatment: oral pan-JAK inhibitor, 5-10 mg twice daily. The sample consisted of CD4+ T cells sorted from blood, taken at week 24, from a patient treated with tofacitinib. These receptor sequences come from a human donor with alopecia areata.

This clone was detected only a few times. The J gene is TRBJ1-5, the V gene TRBV19; 8 positions agree with TRBD1. Per germline, CDR1 LNHDA and CDR2 SQIVND (reference sequence). The CDR3 loop spans 14 amino acids. V lost 3 bases and J lost 4; bases outside the gene matches: 2. In DNA, the CDR3 is TGTGCCAGTAGTATGGACAGGGCGAATCAGCCCCAGCATTTT. Its translation is CASSMDRANQPQHF.

Concerning this clone: The sample has other DNA sequences that encode this CDR3 too. The CDR3 bases are TGTGCCAGCAGTGTTACGGCCTACGAGCAGTACTTC. This codes for CASSVTAYEQYF. The rearrangement joins TRBV2 to TRBJ2-7; no clear D. The CDR3 totals 12 residues. Trimming pared 4 bases from V and 2 bases from J, leaving 6 bases between. CDR1 SNHLY and CDR2 FYNNEI come from the germline V gene.